The T cell receptor beta chain described here comes from a study of T cell responses to AZD1222 COVID-19 vaccine. Study in general: Second-dose intervals near 4 or 12 weeks were combined. Study observations and caveats: At baseline, seropositivity was found in only a handful of AZD1222 recipients. The study found vaccine-associated CD4 TCRs spanning spike, dominant at 160-218 and 743-854.

As for this clone: What it recognizes is unknown.

Profiled with immunoSEQ multiplex PCR; TCRdb holds only in-frame clones, not every one. The sample carries under 200,000 clones, roughly 93% recorded once. The input for sequencing was peripheral blood, taken on day 0 of AZD1222 vaccination. The sequence was collected from an adult in good health.

The CDR3 DNA follows: TGTGCCATCAGGGGAATGGGCTCTGGAAACACCATATATTTT. Its translation is CAIRGMGSGNTIYF. J is TRBJ1-3 and V is TRBV10-3; D unclear. The CDR3 covers 14 residues. The germline V and J ends were trimmed by 6 bases and 0 bases, with 9 bases remaining between them. Per the germline V gene, CDR1 is ENHRY and CDR2 is SYGVKD.